The 2 T cell receptor beta chains reported below all come from one sample, sequenced in a study of T cell changes during pregnancy in multiple sclerosis. Sequencing used immunoSEQ multiplex PCR; TCRdb keeps in-frame clones, though not all of them. The table records approximately 46,000 clones, 91% of them present only once. This material consisted of CD8+ T cells from peripheral blood mononuclear cells, taken after pregnancy. These receptors came from a female donor with multiple sclerosis, enrolled in a pregnancy study.

The chain carries TRBV6-5 and TRBJ1-2; TRBD1 is a possible D gene (6 bases). Germline V gene data show CDR1 as MNHEY and CDR2 as SVGAGI. This CDR3 has 11 amino acids. V lost 8 bases and J lost 8, with 12 bases in between. Here the CDR3 reads CASGTGKGYTF. The CDR3 nucleotides are TGTGCCAGCGGCACAGGGAAAGGCTACACCTTC.

The chain links TRBV19 to TRBJ2-2, with 7 nucleotides matching TRBD1. CDR1 and CDR2 from the germline V gene are LNHDA and SQIVND (reference sequence). The CDR3 is made up of 17 amino acids. V lost 8 bases, J lost 3 bases, and 15 bases stayed unmatched. This CDR3 is CASCSVGGQTYTGELFF. For the CDR3, the DNA is TGTGCCAGTTGCTCCGTAGGGGGACAGACCTACACCGGGGAGCTGTTTTTT.